The 23 T cell receptor beta chains listed next were all sequenced from one sample in a study of beta chain features in type 1 diabetes. Whole-study results and caveats: In every one of the four CD4+ subsets, TCRB CDR3s were moderately but significantly shorter in Type 1 diabetes patients.

The antigens these receptors bind are not known. Every isolated RNA sample was fully reverse transcribed, so sequencing captured expressed TCRB transcripts. The method was immunoSEQ multiplex PCR; TCRdb's version includes in-frame clones alone and lacks a portion of them. Of approximately 130,000 clones in the sample, 17% were seen once. Material for sequencing was central memory CD4+ T cells from blood. The receptors originated from a man younger than 35 with type 1 diabetes.

This sequence joins TRBV6-1 and TRBJ2-3; perhaps TRBD2 as D (5 bases). The CDR3 is made up of 12 amino acids. In germline, CDR1 is MNHNS, CDR2 SASEGT. V was cut by 8 bases and J by 2 bases, with 8 bases left in between. CDR3 DNA: TGTGCCAGCTGGGAGTTCACAGATACGCAGTATTTT. Its translation is CASWEFTDTQYF.

The chain is built from TRBV5-5 and TRBJ2-3; 7 bases are a match to TRBD2. Looked up from germline, CDR1 is SGHKS and CDR2 is YYEKEE (reference sequence). V shed 0 bases and J 5 bases; nucleotides not matched to a gene: 6. The CDR3 is made up of 15 amino acids. The CDR3 loop is CASSLGGRAGDTQYF. The CDR3 DNA reads TGTGCCAGCAGCTTGGGTGGGAGGGCCGGAGATACGCAGTATTTT. Looking up the rest from reference TRBV5-5 and TRBJ2-3 gives the full variable domain: DAGVTQSPTHLIKTRGQQVTLRCSPISGHKSVSWYQQVLGQGPQFIFQYYEKEERGRGNFPDRFSARQFPNYSSELNVNALLLGDSALYLCASSLGGRAGDTQYFGPGTRLTVL.

This clone was observed a handful of times. The chain is built from TRBV7-2 and TRBJ2-1; D unclear. The germline CDR1 and CDR2 sequences are SGHTA and FQGNSA. V lost 5 bases and J lost 4, with 9 bases in between. CDR3 length equals 13 residues. The CDR3, as DNA: TGTGCCAGCAGCCCCTATCAGTACAATGAGCAGTTCTTC. Translation: CASSPYQYNEQFF. The whole variable domain, filled in from reference TRBV7-2 and TRBJ2-1, reads GAGVSQSPSNKVTEKGKDVELRCDPISGHTALYWYRQSLGQGLEFLIYFQGNSAPDKSGLPSDRFSAERTGGSVSTLTIQRTQQEDSAVYLCASSPYQYNEQFFGPGTRLTVL.

The chain has TRBV29-1 and TRBJ2-5, with D tentatively TRBD1 (5 bases). The last part of the DNA fits TRBJ2-7 better; the J call may be wrong. The CDR3 totals 15 residues. Germline loops: CDR1 SQVTM, CDR2 ANQGSEA. CDR3 sequence reads: CSVESRRALGYEQYF. The CDR3 DNA reads TGCAGCGTTGAAAGCCGCAGGGCTCTTGGGTACGAGCAGTACTTC.

This clone has just a few counts. This sequence joins TRBV29-1 and TRBJ1-1; a weak D match, TRBD1 (5 bases). The V gene lost 5 bases and the J gene lost 3 bases, with 10 bases spanning the gap. Germline assignment: CDR1 SQVTM and CDR2 ANQGSEA. The CDR3 has 12 amino acids. The CDR3 bases are TGCAGCGTTTTGCAGGGACACACTGAAGCTTTCTTT. Translated, it gives CSVLQGHTEAFF.

This clone was picked up many times. The gene calls are TRBV4-3 and TRBJ2-1; TRBD2 matches 12 bases. This CDR3 region has 19 residues. Germline CDR1 reads LGHNA; CDR2 reads YSLEER. V dropped 4 bases and J dropped 2; count of bases not matched to a gene: 12. Here the CDR3 DNA reads TGCGCCAGCAGCCCCCGAGTCCTAGCGGGGGGGCCCCCCTACAATGAGCAGTTCTTC. Its protein is CASSPRVLAGGPPYNEQFF.

This clone was seen only a few times. This sequence joins TRBV7-9 and TRBJ2-2; a weak D match, TRBD1 (6 bases). CDR3 length equals 14 residues. Trimming took off 5 bases at V and 2 bases at J, with 9 bases between the two ends. Looked up from germline, CDR1 is SEHNR and CDR2 is FQNEAQ (reference sequence). The CDR3 here is CASSQDSNTGELFF. As DNA, the CDR3 is TGTGCCAGCAGCCAGGACAGTAACACCGGGGAGCTGTTTTTT.

The chain employs TRBV23-1 and TRBJ1-6, with 9 positions matching TRBD1. TRBV23-1 is an ORF for which the function is uncertain. J gave up 10 bases and V 2 bases, and 9 bases lay outside the gene matches. This CDR3 has 16 amino acids. The DNA for the CDR3 is TGCGCCAGCAGTCAAGGTAGGGACAGGGTAGGATCACCCCTCCACTTT. This sequence encodes CASSQGRDRVGSPLHF.

The chain joins TRBV9 to TRBJ2-1; TRBD2 matches at 12 bases. J lost 8 bases, V lost 0 bases, and 6 bases had no gene match. This CDR3 is built from 16 residues. CDR1 and CDR2 (germline): SGDLS, YYNGEE. The CDR3 loop reads CASSVASGRVWDEQFF. The CDR3 DNA sequence: TGTGCCAGCAGCGTAGCTAGCGGGAGGGTTTGGGATGAGCAGTTCTTC.

This clone occurred a few times. The chain links TRBV9 to TRBJ2-7; 7 nucleotides line up with TRBD2. The germline V gene has CDR1 SGDLS and CDR2 YYNGEE. The CDR3 extends over 17 amino acids. After removal of 2 bases from V and 3 bases from J, the junction contained 14 bases not matched to a gene. In nucleotides, the CDR3 is TGTGCCAGCAGCGTTTCTTCTCCGGGCGGGAGTTTCTACGAGCAGTACTTC. It is translated as CASSVSSPGGSFYEQYF.

This chain connects TRBV6-5 to TRBJ2-3; 10 bases are a match to TRBD1. Trimming at V came to 6 bases and at J to 8 bases, leaving 2 bases not matched to a gene. CDR1 and CDR2 from the germline V gene are MNHEY and SVGAGI. The CDR3 sequence is 12 residues long. CDR3 region: CASSWDRGTQYF. The CDR3 nucleotides are TGTGCCAGCAGCTGGGACAGGGGTACGCAGTATTTT.

The chain's CDR3 is CASSLRESKLFF. Here the CDR3 DNA reads TGTGCCAGCAGCCTCAGGGAATCTAAACTGTTTTTT. The V and J genes are TRBV4-2 and TRBJ1-4; TRBD1 might be the D (5 bases). V lost 4 bases and J 11 bases, leaving 11 bases between the germline ends. The CDR3 contains 12 residues. Germline assignment: CDR1 LGHNA and CDR2 YNFKEQ.

This clone was counted many times. CDR3 DNA: TGTGCCAGCAGCTTTTCGGGGCAGGGGTCCTACGAGCAGTACTTC. Its translation is CASSFSGQGSYEQYF. This chain links TRBV7-2 with TRBJ2-7; D perhaps matches TRBD1 (6 bases). The CDR3 covers 15 residues. Per germline, CDR1 SGHTA and CDR2 FQGNSA. Trimming took 3 bases from V and 1 from J, leaving 13 bases between them.

This clone came up a few times. The chain has TRBV21-1 and TRBJ2-7; the table gives TRBD2 as D, unverified against the DNA. TRBV21-1 is a recognized pseudogene. CDR3 size: 8 residues. The DNA for the CDR3 is TGTGCCACCCGCGAGCAGTACTTC. Residues: CATREQYF.

The chain has TRBV6-5 and TRBJ2-3; 7 nucleotides match TRBD1. V lost 5 bases, J lost 4 bases, and 3 bases stayed unmatched. Germline V lookup: CDR1 MNHEY, CDR2 SVGAGI. The CDR3 is 13 amino acids. In DNA form, the CDR3 reads TGTGCCAGCAGTCGAGACAGGGCAGATACGCAGTATTTT. Encoded protein: CASSRDRADTQYF.

This clone has only a few counts. V gene TRBV29-1 combines with J gene TRBJ2-5; 9 nucleotides agree with TRBD2. The CDR3 length is 16 residues. Germline-derived CDR1 and CDR2 are SQVTM and ANQGSEA. With 2 bases clipped from V and 5 bases from J, the junction kept 12 bases outside the gene matches. CDR3 nucleotides: TGCAGCGTTGAAAGAGGCTCTAGCGGGAAAGCGGAGACCCAGTACTTC. Translation: CSVERGSSGKAETQYF. Together with reference TRBV29-1 and TRBJ2-5, the CDR3 gives the full variable domain: SAVISQKPSRDICQRGTSLTIQCQVDSQVTMMFWYRQQPGQSLTLIATANQGSEATYESGFVIDKFPISRPNLTFSTLTVSNMSPEDSSIYLCSVERGSSGKAETQYFGPGTRLLVL.

This clone was seen a handful of times. V gene TRBV7-2 combines with J gene TRBJ1-2; D remains ambiguous. CDR3 length: 13 amino acids. Germline V gene lookup returns CDR1 SGHTA and CDR2 FQGNSA. Trimming pared 3 bases from V and 8 bases from J, leaving 13 bases between. CDR3 nucleotides: TGTGCCAGCAGCTTCACCTCGTGGGAAGGCTACACCTTC. It specifies CASSFTSWEGYTF.

The sample holds a few counts of this clone. The V and J genes are TRBV10-1 and TRBJ2-1; D might be TRBD2 (6 bases). Trimming left V 6 bases short and J 9 bases short, with 12 bases between. The CDR3 runs to 12 residues. Germline V gives CDR1 WNHNN, CDR2 SYGVQD (reference sequence). The CDR3 sequence: CASRAPGGEQFF. The CDR3 DNA is TGCGCCAGCAGGGCCCCCGGGGGTGAGCAGTTCTTC.

This chain links TRBV29-1 with TRBJ2-5; D gene uncertain. Trimming removed 3 bases at V and 5 bases at J, with 13 bases between. CDR1 SQVTM and CDR2 ANQGSEA come from the germline V gene. The CDR3 runs to 13 residues. CDR3 region: CSVEDNNGETQYF. The DNA for the CDR3 is TGCAGCGTTGAGGATAATAACGGGGAGACCCAGTACTTC.

This clone was seen a handful of times. This sequence joins TRBV5-1 and TRBJ2-3; TRBD2 aligns across 7 bases. Germline-derived CDR1 and CDR2 are SGHRS and YFSETQ. The CDR3 is 14 amino acids. Unmatched junction bases numbered 4, after V lost 4 bases and J lost 2 bases. CDR3 coding DNA: TGCGCCAGCAGCCCGAGCGGGACCACAGATACGCAGTATTTT. Its translation: CASSPSGTTDTQYF.

As to this clone: Sequence at one end of the junction differs from germline and may be a read error. CDR3 sequence: CASSRGTGQQTDF. The CDR3 region has the DNA TGTGCCAGCAGCCGAGGGACAGGCCAGCAGACCGACTTC. The V and J genes are TRBV2 and TRBJ1-2; 8 bases align to TRBD1. Germline CDR1 reads SNHLY; CDR2 reads FYNNEI. The CDR3 runs 13 residues.

This clone appeared a few times. The chain combines TRBV29-1 with TRBJ2-3; no definite D call. This CDR3 comprises 12 residues. Trimming took 2 bases from V and 4 from J, leaving 7 bases between them. Germline V gene data show CDR1 as SQVTM and CDR2 as ANQGSEA. As DNA, the CDR3 is TGCAGCGTTGAAAAACGCCCAGATACGCAGTATTTT. It is translated as CSVEKRPDTQYF.

The chain recombines TRBV7-9 with TRBJ1-6, with 8 bases that match TRBD1. J lost 10 bases, V lost 5 bases, and 4 bases had no gene match. Germline CDR1 and CDR2: SEHNR and FQNEAQ (reference sequence). The CDR3 spans 13 residues. CDR3 region: CASSLTGESPLHF. CDR3 bases: TGTGCCAGCAGCCTGACAGGGGAATCACCCCTCCACTTT.